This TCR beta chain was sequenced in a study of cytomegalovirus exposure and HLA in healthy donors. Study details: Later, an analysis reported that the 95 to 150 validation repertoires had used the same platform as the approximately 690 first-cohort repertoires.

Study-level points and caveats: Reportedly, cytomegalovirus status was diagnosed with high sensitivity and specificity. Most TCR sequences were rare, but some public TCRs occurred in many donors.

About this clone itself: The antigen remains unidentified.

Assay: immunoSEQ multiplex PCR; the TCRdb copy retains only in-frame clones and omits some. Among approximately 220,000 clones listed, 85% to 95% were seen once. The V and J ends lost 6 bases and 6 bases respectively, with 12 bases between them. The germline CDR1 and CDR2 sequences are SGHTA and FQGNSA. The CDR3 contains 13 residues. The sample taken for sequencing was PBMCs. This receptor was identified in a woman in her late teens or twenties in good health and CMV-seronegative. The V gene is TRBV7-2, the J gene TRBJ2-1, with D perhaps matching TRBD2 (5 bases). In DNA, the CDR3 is TGTGCCAGCAGATCTAGCCTCGGCAATGAGCAGTTCTTC. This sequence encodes CASRSSLGNEQFF.